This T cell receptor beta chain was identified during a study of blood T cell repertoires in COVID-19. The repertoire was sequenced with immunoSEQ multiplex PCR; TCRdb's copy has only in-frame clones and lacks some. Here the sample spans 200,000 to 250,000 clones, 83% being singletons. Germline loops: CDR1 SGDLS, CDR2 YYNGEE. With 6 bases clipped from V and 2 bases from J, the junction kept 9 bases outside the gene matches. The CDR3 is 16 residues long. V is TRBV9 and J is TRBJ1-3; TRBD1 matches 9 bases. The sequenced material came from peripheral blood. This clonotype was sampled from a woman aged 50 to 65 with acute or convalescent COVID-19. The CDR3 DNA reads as TGTGCCAGCACCTCTACAGGGGGCCTTCCTGGAAACACCATATATTTT. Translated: CASTSTGGLPGNTIYF.